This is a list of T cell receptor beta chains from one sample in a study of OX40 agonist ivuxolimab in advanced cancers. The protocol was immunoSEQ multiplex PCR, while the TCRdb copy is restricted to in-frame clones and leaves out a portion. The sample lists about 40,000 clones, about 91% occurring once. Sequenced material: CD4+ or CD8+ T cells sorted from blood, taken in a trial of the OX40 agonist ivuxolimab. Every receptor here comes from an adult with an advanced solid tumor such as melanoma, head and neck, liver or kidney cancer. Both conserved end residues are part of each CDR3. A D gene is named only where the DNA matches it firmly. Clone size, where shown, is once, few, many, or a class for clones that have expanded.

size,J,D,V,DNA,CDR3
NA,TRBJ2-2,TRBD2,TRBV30,TGTGCCTGGAAAGGGACTAGCGGGAGGAACACCGGGGAGCTGTTTTTT,CAWKGTSGRNTGELFF
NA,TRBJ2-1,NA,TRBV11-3,TGTGCCAGCAGCTCGTTCAACAGCGACAATGAGCAGTTCTTC,CASSSFNSDNEQFF
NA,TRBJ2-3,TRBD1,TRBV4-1,TGCGCCAGCAGAAACACCGGGACAGGGGGAGATACGCAGTATTTT,CASRNTGTGGDTQYF
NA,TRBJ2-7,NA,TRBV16,TGTGCCAGCAGCCAATTGGGGGGTCACGAGCAGTACTTC,CASSQLGGHEQYF
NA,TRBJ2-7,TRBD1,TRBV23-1,TGCGTAACACAACCACAGGGGGAGTCCTACGAGCAGTACTTC,CVTQPQGESYEQYF
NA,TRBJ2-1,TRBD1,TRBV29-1,TGCAGCGTTGAGGACAGGGGGACCTACAATGAGCAGTTCTTC,CSVEDRGTYNEQFF
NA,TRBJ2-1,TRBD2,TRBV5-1,TGCGCCAGCAGAGTGGGACTAGCGGATGAGCAGTTCTTC,CASRVGLADEQFF
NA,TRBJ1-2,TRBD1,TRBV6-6,TGTGCCAGCCGACAGGGGACGGGGGACGGCTACACCTTC,CASRQGTGDGYTF
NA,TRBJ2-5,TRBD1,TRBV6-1,TGTGCCATCTCATTGTTAGGGGGCGGAGAGACCCAGTACTTC,CAISLLGGGETQYF
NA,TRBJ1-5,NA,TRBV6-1,TGTGCCAGCAGTGATGCGCCGGGACGGGAATCAAGTCCCCAGCATTTT,CASSDAPGRESSPQHF
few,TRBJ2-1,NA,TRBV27,TGTGCCAGCAGTCATGCTGCTAGCAGCTACAATGAGCAGTTCTTC,CASSHAASSYNEQFF
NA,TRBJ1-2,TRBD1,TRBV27,TGTGCCAGGTTGACAGGGCCGCTAGGCTATGGCTACACCTTC,CARLTGPLGYGYTF
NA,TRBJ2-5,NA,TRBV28,TGTGCCAGCAGTCAAAAAATAGTAAATGGAGAGACCCAGTACTTC,CASSQKIVNGETQYF
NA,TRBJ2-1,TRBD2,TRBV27,TGTGCCAGCAGTTTAGGGACTAGCGGGAAGGGTGAGCAGTTCTTC,CASSLGTSGKGEQFF
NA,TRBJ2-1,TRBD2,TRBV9,TGTGCCAGCAGCCCCTTCACTAGCGCGAGCTCCTACAATGAGCAGTTCTTC,CASSPFTSASSYNEQFF
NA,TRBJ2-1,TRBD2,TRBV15,TGTGCCACCAGCACCCTTACAAGTGGACTAGCGGTGGACAATGAGCAGTTCTTC,CATSTLTSGLAVDNEQFF
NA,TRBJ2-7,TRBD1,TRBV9,TGTGCCAGCAGCCCTAGGGACAGGACCTACGAGCAGTACTTC,CASSPRDRTYEQYF
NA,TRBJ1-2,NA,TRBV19,TGTGCCAGTAGTGTCTCACCGGGACCTCGGGAAAACTATGGCTACACCTTC,CASSVSPGPRENYGYTF
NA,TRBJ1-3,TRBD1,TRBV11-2,TGTGCCAGCAGCTTAGATGACAGGGCGAGTGGAAACACCATATATTTT,CASSLDDRASGNTIYF
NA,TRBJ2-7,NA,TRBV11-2,TGTGCCAGCAGTAATATCCGGGACCCCGAGCAGTACTTC,CASSNIRDPEQYF
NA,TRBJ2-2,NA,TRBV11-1,TGTGCCAGCAGCTTAGGAGGGGCAGGGATGACCGGGGAGCTGTTTTTT,CASSLGGAGMTGELFF
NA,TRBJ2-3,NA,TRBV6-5,TGTGCCAGCAGTCCAACTAGTGGGGATACGCAGTATTTT,CASSPTSGDTQYF
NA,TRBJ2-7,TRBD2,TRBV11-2,TGTGCCAGCAGCTTAGTGGGACTAGCGCTCTACGAGCAGTACTTC,CASSLVGLALYEQYF
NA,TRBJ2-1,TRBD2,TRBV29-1,TGCAGCGTTGAACCTTCGACTAGCGTCTCCTACAATGAGCAGTTCTTC,CSVEPSTSVSYNEQFF
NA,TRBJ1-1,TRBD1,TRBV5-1,TGCGCCAGCAGCTTCCGGGACAGCCCCTTCATGAACACTGAAGCTTTCTTT,CASSFRDSPFMNTEAFF
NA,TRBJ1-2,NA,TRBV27,TGTGCCAGCAGTTTATATCGGACCCCTGGCTATGGCTACACCTTC,CASSLYRTPGYGYTF
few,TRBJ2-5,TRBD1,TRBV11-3,TGTGCCAGCAGCTCTCAGGGGGACGTGGAGACCCAGTACTTC,CASSSQGDVETQYF
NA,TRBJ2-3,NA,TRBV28,TGTGCCAGCAGTTTTGAGGCGTCTAGCACAGATACGCAGTATTTT,CASSFEASSTDTQYF
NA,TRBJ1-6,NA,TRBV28,TGTGCCAGCAGTTTCCGTTCCGGGTCCAGGTCACCCCTCCACTTT,CASSFRSGSRSPLHF
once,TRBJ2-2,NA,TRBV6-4,TGTGCCAGCAGTGACTCGAGTCAATCTGGGGAGCTGTTTTTT,CASSDSSQSGELFF
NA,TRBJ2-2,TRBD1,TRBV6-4,TGTGCCAGCAGTGCGGGACAGGGGGCAACCGGGGAGCTGTTTTTT,CASSAGQGATGELFF
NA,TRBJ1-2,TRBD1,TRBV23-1,TGCGCCAGCAGTCAATCGGCAGGACAGGGGAATCATGGCTACACCTTC,CASSQSAGQGNHGYTF
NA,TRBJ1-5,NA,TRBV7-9,TGTGCCAGCAGCTTTAGTGGGGGGCCGGGACAGCCCCAGCATTTT,CASSFSGGPGQPQHF
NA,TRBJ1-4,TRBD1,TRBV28,TGTGCCAGCAGCCTCAGACAGGGGTATAATAGTAATGAAAAACTGTTTTTT,CASSLRQGYNSNEKLFF
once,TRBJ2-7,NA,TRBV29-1,TGCAGCGTTGTTGGGGGGCCGGACAGCTCCTACGAGCAGTACTTC,CSVVGGPDSSYEQYF
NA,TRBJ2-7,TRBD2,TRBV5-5,TGTGCCAGCAGAACAACTAGCGGGAGCGTCTACGAGCAGTACTTC,CASRTTSGSVYEQYF
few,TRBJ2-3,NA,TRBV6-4,TGTGCCAGCAGTGAATCCTCTCTGGGAGATTACACAGATACGCAGTATTTT,CASSESSLGDYTDTQYF
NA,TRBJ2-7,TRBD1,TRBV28,TGTGCCACCGCGTTAGGGACAGCCTACGAGCAGTACTTC,CATALGTAYEQYF